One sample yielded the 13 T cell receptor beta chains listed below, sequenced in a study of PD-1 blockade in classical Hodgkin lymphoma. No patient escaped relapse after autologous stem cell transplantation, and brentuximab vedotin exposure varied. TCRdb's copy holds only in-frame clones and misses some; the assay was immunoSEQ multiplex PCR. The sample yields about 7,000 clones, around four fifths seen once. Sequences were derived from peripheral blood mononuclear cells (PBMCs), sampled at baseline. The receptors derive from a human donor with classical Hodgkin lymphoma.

This chain's CDR3 is CASSLGTGVQETQYF. The CDR3 DNA reads as TGTGCCAGCAGCTTAGGGACAGGGGTCCAAGAGACCCAGTACTTC. The chain combines TRBV5-8 with TRBJ2-5; 10 bases align to TRBD1. Germline CDR1 is SGHTS and CDR2 is YDEGEE. The CDR3 has 15 amino acids. V lost 2 bases to trimming and J lost 1 base; unmatched junction nucleotides: 2.

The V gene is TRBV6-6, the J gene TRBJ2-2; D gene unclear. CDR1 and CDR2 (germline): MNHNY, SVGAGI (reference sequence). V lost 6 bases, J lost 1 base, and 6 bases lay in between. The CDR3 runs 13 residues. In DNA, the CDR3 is TGTGCCAGCAGACTTAGGAACACCGGGGAGCTGTTTTTT. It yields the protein CASRLRNTGELFF.

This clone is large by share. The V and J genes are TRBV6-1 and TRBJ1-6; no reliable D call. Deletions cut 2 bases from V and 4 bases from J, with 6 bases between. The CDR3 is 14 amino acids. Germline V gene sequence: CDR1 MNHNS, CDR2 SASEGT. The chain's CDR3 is CASSEYPYNSPLHF. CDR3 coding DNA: TGTGCCAGCAGTGAATATCCGTATAATTCACCCCTCCACTTT.

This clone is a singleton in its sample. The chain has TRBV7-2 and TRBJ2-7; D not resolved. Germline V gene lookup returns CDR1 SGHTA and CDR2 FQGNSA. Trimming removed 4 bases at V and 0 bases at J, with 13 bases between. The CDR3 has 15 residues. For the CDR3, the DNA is TGTGCCAGCAGCTCCACTCATTCATACTCCTACGAGCAGTACTTC. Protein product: CASSSTHSYSYEQYF. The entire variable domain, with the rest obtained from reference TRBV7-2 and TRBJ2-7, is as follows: GAGVSQSPSNKVTEKGKDVELRCDPISGHTALYWYRQSLGQGLEFLIYFQGNSAPDKSGLPSDRFSAERTGGSVSTLTIQRTQQEDSAVYLCASSSTHSYSYEQYFGPGTRLTVT.

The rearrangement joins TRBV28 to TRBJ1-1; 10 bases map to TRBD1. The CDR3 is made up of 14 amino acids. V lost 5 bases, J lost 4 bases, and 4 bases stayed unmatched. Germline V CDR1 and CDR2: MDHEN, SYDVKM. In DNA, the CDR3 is TGTGCCAGCAGTGTGACAGGGGGCCGCACTGAAGCTTTCTTT. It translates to CASSVTGGRTEAFF. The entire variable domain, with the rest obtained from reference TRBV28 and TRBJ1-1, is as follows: DVKVTQSSRYLVKRTGEKVFLECVQDMDHENMFWYRQDPGLGLRLIYFSYDVKMKEKGDIPEGYSVSREKKERFSLILESASTNQTSMYLCASSVTGGRTEAFFGQGTRLTVV.

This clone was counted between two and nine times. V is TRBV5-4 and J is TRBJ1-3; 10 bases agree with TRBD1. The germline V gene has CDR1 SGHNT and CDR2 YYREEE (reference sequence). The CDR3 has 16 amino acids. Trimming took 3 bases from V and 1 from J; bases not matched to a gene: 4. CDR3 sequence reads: CASSYLDRGSGNTIYF. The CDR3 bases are TGTGCCAGCAGCTATTTGGACAGGGGGTCTGGAAACACCATATATTTT.

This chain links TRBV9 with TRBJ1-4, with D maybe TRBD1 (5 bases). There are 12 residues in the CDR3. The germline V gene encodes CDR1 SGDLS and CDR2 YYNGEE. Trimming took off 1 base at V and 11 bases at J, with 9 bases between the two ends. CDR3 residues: CASSVSGGKLFF. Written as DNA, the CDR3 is TGTGCCAGCAGCGTAAGTGGGGGGAAACTGTTTTTT.

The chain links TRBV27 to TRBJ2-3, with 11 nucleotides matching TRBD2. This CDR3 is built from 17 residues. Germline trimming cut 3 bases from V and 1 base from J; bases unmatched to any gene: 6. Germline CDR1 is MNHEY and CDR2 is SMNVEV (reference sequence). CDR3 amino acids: CASSFLAGGPGTDTQYF. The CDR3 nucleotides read TGTGCCAGCAGTTTTTTAGCGGGAGGGCCTGGCACAGATACGCAGTATTTT.

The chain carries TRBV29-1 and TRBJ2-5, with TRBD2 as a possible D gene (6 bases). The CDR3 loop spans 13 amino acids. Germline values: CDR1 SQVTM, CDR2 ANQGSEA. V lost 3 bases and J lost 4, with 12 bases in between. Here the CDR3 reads CSVEVAAGETQYF. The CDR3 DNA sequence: TGCAGCGTTGAGGTAGCGGCGGGAGAGACCCAGTACTTC.

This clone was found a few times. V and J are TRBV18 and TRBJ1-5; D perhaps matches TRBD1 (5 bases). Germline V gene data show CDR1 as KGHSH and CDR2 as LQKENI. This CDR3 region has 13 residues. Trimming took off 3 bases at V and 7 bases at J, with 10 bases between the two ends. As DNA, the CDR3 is TGTGCCAGCTCACCTGGGAGGGGCCAGCCCCAGCATTTT. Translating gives CASSPGRGQPQHF.

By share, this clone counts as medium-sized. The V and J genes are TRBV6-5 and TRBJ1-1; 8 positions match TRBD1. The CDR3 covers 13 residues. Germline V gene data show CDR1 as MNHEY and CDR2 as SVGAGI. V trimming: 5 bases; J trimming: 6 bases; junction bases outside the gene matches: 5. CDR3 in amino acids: CASSPTGGAEAFF. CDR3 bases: TGTGCCAGCAGTCCTACAGGGGGGGCTGAAGCTTTCTTT.

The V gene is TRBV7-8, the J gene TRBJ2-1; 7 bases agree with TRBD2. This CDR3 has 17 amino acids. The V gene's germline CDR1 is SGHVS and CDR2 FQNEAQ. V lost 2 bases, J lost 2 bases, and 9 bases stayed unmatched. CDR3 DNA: TGTGCCAGCAGCTTAAGGGAGGGGCGAGCGACCTACAATGAGCAGTTCTTC. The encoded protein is CASSLREGRATYNEQFF. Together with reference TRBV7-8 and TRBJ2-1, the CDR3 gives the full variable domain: GAGVSQSPRYKVAKRGQDVALRCDPISGHVSLFWYQQALGQGPEFLTYFQNEAQLDKSGLPSDRFFAERPEGSVSTLKIQRTQQEDSAVYLCASSLREGRATYNEQFFGPGTRLTVL.

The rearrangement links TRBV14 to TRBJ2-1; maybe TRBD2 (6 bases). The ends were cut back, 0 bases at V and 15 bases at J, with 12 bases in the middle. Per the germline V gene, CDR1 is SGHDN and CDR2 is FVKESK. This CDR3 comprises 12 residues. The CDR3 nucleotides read TGTGCCAGCAGCCAAGATCGGAGGGGATGGTTCTTC. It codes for CASSQDRRGWFF.